Below are 9 T cell receptor beta chains sequenced from a single sample in a study of long-term antiretroviral therapy in people with HIV. The authors ran the immunoSEQ assay, v3.0, at survey level. Data came from immunoSEQ multiplex PCR; TCRdb stores just in-frame clones and leaves some out. The table records 20,000 or so clones, 81% of them present only once. Source: unsorted PBMCs, taken at the start of antiretroviral therapy, before treatment. The receptors stem from a woman in her late teens or twenties with HIV.

This chain joins TRBV5-4 and TRBJ1-2; 9 bases line up with TRBD1. This CDR3 comprises 16 residues. The germline V gene has CDR1 SGHNT and CDR2 YYREEE (reference sequence). Unmatched junction bases numbered 11, after V lost 4 bases and J lost 4 bases. The CDR3 spells CASSPTSQDRGYGYTF. The CDR3 nucleotides are TGTGCCAGCAGCCCGACCTCTCAGGACAGGGGCTATGGCTACACCTTC.

J is TRBJ1-5 and V is TRBV28; D remains ambiguous. Germline CDR1 is MDHEN and CDR2 is SYDVKM. Trimming shortened V by 7 bases and J by 0 bases, and 7 bases separated the two germline ends. The CDR3 is 13 amino acids. The CDR3, as DNA: TGTGCCAGCAATCCCTATAGCAATCAGCCCCAGCATTTT. As protein: CASNPYSNQPQHF.

V gene TRBV4-1 combines with J gene TRBJ2-2; D may be TRBD1 or TRBD2 (6 bases each). The V end was cut by 5 bases, the J end by 7 bases, with 17 bases between. CDR1 is MGHRA, CDR2 YSYEKL, per germline. This CDR3 is 15 amino acids long. CDR3 amino acids: CASSYEGGRGGELFF. CDR3 coding DNA: TGCGCCAGCAGCTACGAGGGGGGCCGGGGCGGGGAGCTGTTTTTT.

The chain joins TRBV29-1 to TRBJ2-7; perhaps D is TRBD1 or TRBD2 (5 bases each). Germline assignment: CDR1 SQVTM and CDR2 ANQGSEA. Deletions cut 4 bases from V and 5 bases from J, with 12 bases between. This CDR3 comprises 12 residues. The CDR3 sequence is CSVGAGTNEQYF. As DNA, the CDR3 is TGCAGCGTTGGGGCAGGGACGAACGAGCAGTACTTC.

This chain joins TRBV18 and TRBJ1-4; TRBD1 is a possible D gene (6 bases). V was clipped by 5 bases and J by 4 bases, with 17 bases between them. The germline CDR1 and CDR2 sequences are KGHSH and LQKENI. CDR3 size: 16 residues. The CDR3 coding sequence is TGTGCCAGCTCAGGATACTCCGGGACATATAATGAAAAACTGTTTTTT. It specifies CASSGYSGTYNEKLFF.

This chain connects TRBV6-5 to TRBJ2-7, with 11 bases identical to TRBD1. Germline V gene data show CDR1 as MNHEY and CDR2 as SVGAGI. The trim removed 6 bases at V and 6 bases at J, leaving 7 bases unmatched. The CDR3 runs 14 residues. CDR3 in amino acids: CASRRLGTGGEQYF. For the CDR3, the DNA is TGTGCCAGCAGACGACTCGGGACAGGGGGCGAGCAGTACTTC.

The rearrangement uses TRBV6-5 and TRBJ1-2; D call uncertain. The CDR3 is made up of 12 amino acids. Germline lookup yields CDR1 MNHEY and CDR2 SVGAGI. Trimming pared 6 bases from V and 7 bases from J, leaving 12 bases between. DNA of the CDR3: TGTGCCAGCAGCTATAAGGGCCTTGGCTACACCTTC. It specifies CASSYKGLGYTF.

The rearrangement links TRBV5-1 to TRBJ2-5; D ambiguous. CDR3 length equals 14 residues. The ends were cut back, 0 bases at V and 2 bases at J, with 8 bases in the middle. Germline CDR1 and CDR2: SGHRS and YFSETQ. This CDR3 reads CASSLVPSQETQYF. In nucleotides, the CDR3 is TGCGCCAGCAGCTTGGTTCCCTCTCAAGAGACCCAGTACTTC.

The rearrangement joins TRBV9 to TRBJ2-2, with 12 bases that match TRBD2. Germline lookup yields CDR1 SGDLS and CDR2 YYNGEE. The junction had 7 bases not matched to a gene; V was cut back by 3 bases and J by 1 base. The CDR3 covers 18 residues. For the CDR3, the DNA is TGTGCCAGCAGCGACTCGACTAGCGGGGGAAAGAACACCGGGGAGCTGTTTTTT. This sequence encodes CASSDSTSGGKNTGELFF.